This T cell receptor beta chain derives from a study of blood T cell repertoires in COVID-19. Study-level background: Material from acute and convalescent COVID-19 was sourced from the United States, Italy and Spain.

TCRdb keeps only in-frame clones here, not all; method: immunoSEQ multiplex PCR. The table includes tens of thousands of clones, around 87% detected once. This clone was seen once. Sequenced input: peripheral blood. The receptor comes from a human donor in a cohort sampled during active COVID-19.

The CDR3: CASSHPETGGTGELFF. As DNA, the CDR3 is TGTGCCAGCAGCCACCCGGAAACAGGGGGCACCGGGGAGCTGTTTTTT. The V gene is TRBV9, the J gene TRBJ2-2; 8 positions match TRBD1. V lost 4 bases and J lost 4; bases outside the gene matches: 9. There are 16 residues in the CDR3. CDR1 and CDR2 from the germline V gene are SGDLS and YYNGEE.